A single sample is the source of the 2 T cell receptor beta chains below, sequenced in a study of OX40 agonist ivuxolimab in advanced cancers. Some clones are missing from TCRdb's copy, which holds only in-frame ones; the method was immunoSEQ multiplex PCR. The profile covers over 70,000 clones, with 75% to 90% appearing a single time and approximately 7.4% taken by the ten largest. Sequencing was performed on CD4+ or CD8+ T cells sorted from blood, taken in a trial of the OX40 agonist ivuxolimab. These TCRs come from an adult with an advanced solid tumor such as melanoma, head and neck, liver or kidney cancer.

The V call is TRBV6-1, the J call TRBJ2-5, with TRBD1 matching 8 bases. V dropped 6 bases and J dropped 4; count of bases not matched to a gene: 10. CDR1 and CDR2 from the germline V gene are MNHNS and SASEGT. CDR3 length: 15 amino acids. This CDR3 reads CASRRDRFLSETQYF. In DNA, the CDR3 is TGTGCCAGCAGGAGGGACAGGTTCTTATCAGAGACCCAGTACTTC.

The CDR3 is CASSLGSGYEAFF. DNA for the CDR3: TGTGCCAGCAGTTTAGGCTCCGGATATGAAGCTTTCTTT. The chain combines TRBV28 with TRBJ1-1; D is unresolved. Germline V gene data show CDR1 as MDHEN and CDR2 as SYDVKM. Trimming took 2 bases from V and 7 from J, leaving 11 bases between them. The CDR3 consists of 13 residues.